This T cell receptor beta chain was recorded in a study of blood T cells in healthy people across ages. Isolating PBMCs gave at least 6.5 million of these cells per sample. Germline trimming cut 1 base from V and 4 bases from J; bases unmatched to any gene: 9. Per the germline V gene, CDR1 is SGHTA and CDR2 is FQGNSA. CDR3 length: 16 amino acids. The count of this clonotype is one. Then a second PCR, running about 6 to 11 cycles, was carried out with a sample-barcoded 5' primer and a J-beta primer mix. Template switching added a 12-random-nucleotide identifier to every cDNA molecule. Each CDR3 protein is one row after TCRdb ran MiXCR on the 5' RACE reads. The data show about 1.4 million distinct CDR3 sequences, 45% to 70% seen once.

The sequence was collected from a man aged 18 to 29 in good health. Sequencing used blood. The chain couples TRBV7-2 to TRBJ1-2; TRBD1 aligns across 7 bases. CDR3 nucleotide sequence: TGTGCCAGCAGCTTAGAAGGGGGCCAGGGTATCTATGGCTACACCTTC. Protein: CASSLEGGQGIYGYTF. The full variable domain, rest sourced from reference TRBV7-2 and TRBJ1-2, is GAGVSQSPSNKVTEKGKDVELRCDPISGHTALYWYRQSLGQGLEFLIYFQGNSAPDKSGLPSDRFSAERTGGSVSTLTIQRTQQEDSAVYLCASSLEGGQGIYGYTFGSGTRLTVV.